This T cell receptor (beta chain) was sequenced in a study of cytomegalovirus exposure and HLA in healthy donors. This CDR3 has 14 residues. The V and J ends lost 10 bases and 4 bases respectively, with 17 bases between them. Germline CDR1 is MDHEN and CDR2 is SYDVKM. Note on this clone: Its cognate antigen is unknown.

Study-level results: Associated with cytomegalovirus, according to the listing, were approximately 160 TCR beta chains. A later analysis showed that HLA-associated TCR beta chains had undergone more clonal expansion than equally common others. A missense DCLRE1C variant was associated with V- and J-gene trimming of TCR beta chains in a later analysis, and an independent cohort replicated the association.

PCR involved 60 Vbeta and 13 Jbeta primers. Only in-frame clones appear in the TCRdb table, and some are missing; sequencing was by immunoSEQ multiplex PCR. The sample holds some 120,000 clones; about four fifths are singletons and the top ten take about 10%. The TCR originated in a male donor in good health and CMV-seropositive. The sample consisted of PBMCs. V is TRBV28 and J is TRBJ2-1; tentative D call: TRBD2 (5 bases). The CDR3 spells CATEQARGYNEQFF. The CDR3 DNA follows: TGTGCCACGGAGCAGGCTAGAGGGTACAATGAGCAGTTCTTC.